This T cell receptor (beta chain) appears in the sequencing data of a study of blood T cell repertoires in COVID-19. The CDR3 runs 17 residues. CDR1 is SGHTS and CDR2 is YDEGEE in the germline V gene. V was clipped by 0 bases and J by 3 bases, with 15 bases between them. The repertoire was sequenced with immunoSEQ multiplex PCR; TCRdb's copy has only in-frame clones and lacks some. Here the sample spans about 48,000 clones, about three quarters being singletons. The genes are TRBV5-8 and TRBJ2-2; a weak D match, TRBD1 (5 bases). This clonotype was obtained from a human donor with active or convalescent COVID-19. The donor label of this sample is uncertain. Sequenced input: peripheral blood. CDR3 sequence reads: CASSLALTGPYTGELFF. CDR3 bases: TGTGCCAGCAGCTTGGCGTTAACAGGTCCGTACACCGGGGAGCTGTTTTTT.